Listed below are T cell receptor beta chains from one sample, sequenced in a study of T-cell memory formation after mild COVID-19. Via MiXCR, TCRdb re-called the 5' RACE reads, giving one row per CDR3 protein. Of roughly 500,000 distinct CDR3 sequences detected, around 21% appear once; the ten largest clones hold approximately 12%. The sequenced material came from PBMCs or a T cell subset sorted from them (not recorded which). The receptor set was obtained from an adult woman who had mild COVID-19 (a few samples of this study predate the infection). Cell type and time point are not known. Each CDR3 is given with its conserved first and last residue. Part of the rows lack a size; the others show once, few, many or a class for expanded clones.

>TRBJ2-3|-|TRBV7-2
CASSSGLAATDTQYF
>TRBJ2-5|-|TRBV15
CATRHRVQGLETQYF
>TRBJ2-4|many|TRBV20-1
CSARPQGGATKNIQYF
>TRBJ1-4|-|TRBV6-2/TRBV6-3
CASRRPGHEKLFF
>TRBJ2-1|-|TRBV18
CASSPRGLGDDEQFF
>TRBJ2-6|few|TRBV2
CATSGPGANVLTF
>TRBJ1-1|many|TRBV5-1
CASSRTRNTEAFF
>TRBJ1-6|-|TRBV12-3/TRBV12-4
CASSPDTHISYNSPLHF
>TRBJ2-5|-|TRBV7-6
CASSLGVTQETQYF
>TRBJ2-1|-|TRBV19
CASSMNLWTSGYNEQFF
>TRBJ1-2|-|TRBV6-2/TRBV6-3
CASMELGRINYGYTF
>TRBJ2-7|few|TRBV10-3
CAISQAGTRSYEQYF
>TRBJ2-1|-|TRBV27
CASSPGTLGWEQFF
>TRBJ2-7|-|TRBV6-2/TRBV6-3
CASGINEGLVYEQYF
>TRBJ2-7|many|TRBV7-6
CASSLGTTNNEQYF
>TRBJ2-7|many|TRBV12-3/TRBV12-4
CASRTRAGGSYEQYF
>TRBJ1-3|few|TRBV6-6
CASSYSTGGGNTIYF
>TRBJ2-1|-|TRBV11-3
CASSPDRFREGSNEQFF
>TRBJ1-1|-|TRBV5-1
CASSLQDRQTEAFF
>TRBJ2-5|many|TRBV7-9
CASSSGLAGETQYF
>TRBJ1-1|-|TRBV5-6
CASSFPGGVAEAFF
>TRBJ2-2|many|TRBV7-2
CASSTEPLAGPNTGELFF
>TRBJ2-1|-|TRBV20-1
CSEISGLQGGEQFF
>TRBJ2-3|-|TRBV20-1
CSAPTGGNTQYF
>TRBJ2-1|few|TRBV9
CASSVAQAGGAPYNEQFF
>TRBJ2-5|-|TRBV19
CATRRRIGLSEETQYF
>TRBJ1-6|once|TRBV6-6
CASSYGTGGSPLHF
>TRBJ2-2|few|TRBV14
CASSQERRFVGGTGELFF
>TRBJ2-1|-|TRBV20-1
CSEAGGHNEQFF
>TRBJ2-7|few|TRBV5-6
CASMSRDRLSYEQYF
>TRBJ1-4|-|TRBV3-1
CASSSDSPVGEKLFF
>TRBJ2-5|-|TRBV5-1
CASSKDRGRGETQYF
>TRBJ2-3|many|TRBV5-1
CASSFWGGSTDTQYF
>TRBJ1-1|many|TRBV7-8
CASSPRHIGTEAFF
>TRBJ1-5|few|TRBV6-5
CASSYSTEQPQHF
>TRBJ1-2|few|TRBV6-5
CASRGSGQGLSYGYTF
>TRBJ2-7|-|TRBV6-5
CASRPGGLYEQYF
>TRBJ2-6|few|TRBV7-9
CASSPGNTGSGANVLTF
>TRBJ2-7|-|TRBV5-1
CASSPSYGQIQYF
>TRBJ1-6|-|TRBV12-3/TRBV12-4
CASRPGTDNSPLHF
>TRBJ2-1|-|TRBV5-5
CASSLDWINEQFF
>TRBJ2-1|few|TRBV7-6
CASSSGLAGGGQFF
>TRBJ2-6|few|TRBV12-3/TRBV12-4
CASSWAGPSGANVLTF
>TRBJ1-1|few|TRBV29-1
CSSMEGGGSTEAFF
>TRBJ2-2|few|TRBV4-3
CASSQDLRAFTGELFF